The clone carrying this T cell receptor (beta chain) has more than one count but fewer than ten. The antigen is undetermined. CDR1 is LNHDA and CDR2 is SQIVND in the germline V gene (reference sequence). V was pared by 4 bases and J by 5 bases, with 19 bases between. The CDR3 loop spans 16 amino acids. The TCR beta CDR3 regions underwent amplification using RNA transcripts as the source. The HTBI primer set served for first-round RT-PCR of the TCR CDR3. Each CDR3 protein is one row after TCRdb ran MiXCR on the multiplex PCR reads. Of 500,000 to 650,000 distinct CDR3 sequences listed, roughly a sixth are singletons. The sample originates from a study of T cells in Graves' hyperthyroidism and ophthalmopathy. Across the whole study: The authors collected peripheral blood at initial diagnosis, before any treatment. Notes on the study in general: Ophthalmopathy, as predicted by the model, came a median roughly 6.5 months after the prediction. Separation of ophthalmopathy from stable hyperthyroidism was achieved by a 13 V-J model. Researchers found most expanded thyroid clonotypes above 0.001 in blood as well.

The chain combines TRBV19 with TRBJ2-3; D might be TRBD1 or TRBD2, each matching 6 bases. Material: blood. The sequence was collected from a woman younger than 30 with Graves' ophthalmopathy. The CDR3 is CASSNDRGGLGDTQYF. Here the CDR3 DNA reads TGTGCCAGTAGTAACGACCGAGGGGGGCTTGGAGATACGCAGTATTTT.